The clone carrying this T cell receptor beta chain was counted between two and nine times. Its specificity is unknown. For TCRbeta, the library was prepared with unique molecular identifiers. TCRdb analysed the PCR reads with MiXCR anew, one entry per CDR3 protein. There are 500,000 to 650,000 distinct CDR3 sequences in the sample; over 10% occur only once, and 12% to 15% lies in the top ten. The sample is drawn from a study of T-cell reconstitution after alpha-beta-depleted transplantation in children. V shed 1 base and J shed 4 bases, with 8 bases lying between them. The germline gives CDR1 GTSNPN, CDR2 SVGIG (reference sequence). This CDR3 is 14 amino acids long. Study findings and constraints: Several hundred graft clones that had expanded were reportedly the source of alpha-beta T cells about two months after transplant. T-cell numbers and diversity one year post-transplant derived largely from freshly generated T cells. After transplant, high TCRbeta diversity at day 60 in some patients arose from surviving recipient T cells and thymic progenitors.

Sample: PBMCs, mostly from graft donor cells, taken 180 days after TCRalphabeta/CD19-depleted stem cell transplant. The V gene is TRBV30, the J gene TRBJ2-6; D tentatively fits TRBD1 or TRBD2 (5 bases each). The clonotype originates from a female patient aged 2-15 years who had a stem cell transplant for aplastic anemia, so the T cells may come from the graft donor. The CDR3 DNA follows: TGTGCCTGGAGTGGAGGGGACGGGGCCAACGTCCTGACTTTC. Its translation: CAWSGGDGANVLTF.